This passage covers 32 T cell receptor beta chains from one sample sequenced in a study of T cell responses to AZD1222 COVID-19 vaccine. The method was immunoSEQ multiplex PCR; TCRdb's version includes in-frame clones alone and lacks a portion of them. The sample contains some 82,000 clones, 70% to 90% of which appear only once. The sequencing here drew on peripheral blood, taken on day 0 of AZD1222 vaccination. The receptor source for this set is an adult in good health.

The V gene is TRBV7-6, the J gene TRBJ2-2; TRBD2 is a possible D gene (5 bases). The germline gives CDR1 SGHVS, CDR2 FNYEAQ. V gave up 2 bases and J gave up 3 bases, with 13 bases separating them. The CDR3 covers 16 residues. CDR3 nucleotides: TGTGCCAGCAGCTTACCCGCCGGGATGGACACCGGGGAGCTGTTTTTT. The encoded protein is CASSLPAGMDTGELFF.

This rearrangement joins TRBV19 to TRBJ1-6, with 9 nucleotides matching TRBD1. Germline lookup yields CDR1 LNHDA and CDR2 SQIVND (reference sequence). With 6 bases clipped from V and 6 bases from J, the junction kept 6 bases outside the gene matches. The CDR3 runs to 15 residues. CDR3 bases: TGTGCCAGTAGGGGACAGGGCGTTGGTAATTCACCCCTCCACTTT. Protein product: CASRGQGVGNSPLHF.

In this sample, this clone turned up a few times. The rearrangement uses TRBV28 and TRBJ2-2, with a tentative D call TRBD1 (5 bases). Trimming pared 1 base from V and 6 bases from J, leaving 12 bases between. This CDR3 has 15 residues. Germline CDR1 MDHEN, CDR2 SYDVKM. The CDR3 bases are TGTGCCAGCAGTTTATTAACAACAGGCGCCGGGGAGCTGTTTTTT. Translated: CASSLLTTGAGELFF.

The CDR3 nucleotides read TGTGCCAGCAGTCCTCTGGGGACTAGCGGGGGGGCCGTCACCGGGGAGCTGTTTTTT. Translated: CASSPLGTSGGAVTGELFF. V usage is TRBV2 and J usage is TRBJ2-2; 16 nucleotides align to TRBD2. This CDR3 contains 19 residues. The germline V gene encodes CDR1 SNHLY and CDR2 FYNNEI. The trim removed 5 bases at V and 4 bases at J, leaving 10 bases unmatched.

This rearrangement joins TRBV28 to TRBJ1-5; 7 nucleotides align to TRBD1. V lost 2 bases, J lost 1 base, and 8 bases stayed unmatched. This CDR3 is built from 17 residues. Germline values: CDR1 MDHEN, CDR2 SYDVKM. The DNA of the CDR3 is TGTGCCAGCAGTTTAGGGGACAGCTACCTGAGCAATCAGCCCCAGCATTTT. This encodes CASSLGDSYLSNQPQHF.

The rearrangement uses TRBV21-1 and TRBJ1-2; the table's D call, TRBD1, has no DNA check behind it. TRBV21-1 has pseudogene status. The CDR3 covers 17 residues. The CDR3 sequence is CASSRQSAGGADYGYTF. DNA of the CDR3: TGTGCCAGCAGCCGCCAATCGGCAGGGGGCGCCGACTATGGCTACACCTTC.

The rearrangement uses TRBV11-3 and TRBJ2-1; TRBD1 aligns across 9 bases. Germline CDR1 SGHNT, CDR2 YENEEA. V was clipped by 5 bases and J by 7 bases; unmatched bases: 12. CDR3 length: 16 residues. CDR3 in amino acids: CASSPRATGGPNEQFF. The CDR3 coding sequence is TGTGCCAGCAGCCCGAGGGCGACAGGGGGACCGAATGAGCAGTTCTTC. The variable domain in full, with the rest retrieved from reference TRBV11-3 and TRBJ2-1, is EAGVVQSPRYKIIEKKQPVAFWCNPISGHNTLYWYLQNLGQGPELLIRYENEEAVDDSQLPKDRFSAERLKGVDSTLKIQPAELGDSAVYLCASSPRATGGPNEQFFGPGTRLTVL.

The rearrangement links TRBV9 to TRBJ1-6; no definite D call. Per germline, CDR1 SGDLS and CDR2 YYNGEE. The CDR3 extends over 16 amino acids. Trimming took off 0 bases at V and 9 bases at J, with 16 bases between the two ends. The CDR3 region is CASSVEDLRLGSPLHF. CDR3 bases: TGTGCCAGCAGCGTAGAGGACCTCCGATTGGGTTCACCCCTCCACTTT.

The rearrangement joins TRBV24-1 to TRBJ1-2; unclear D gene. V lost 5 bases and J 3 bases, leaving 18 bases between the germline ends. This CDR3 has 16 residues. Germline V gives CDR1 KGHDR, CDR2 SFDVKD. The CDR3 region is CATSGMGTGGDYGYTF. The DNA of the CDR3 is TGTGCCACCAGTGGTATGGGAACCGGTGGCGACTATGGCTACACCTTC.

This rearrangement joins TRBV7-9 to TRBJ1-6; 8 bases map to TRBD1. CDR1 is SEHNR, CDR2 FQNEAQ, per germline (reference sequence). The CDR3 totals 16 residues. V was pared by 5 bases and J by 0 bases, with 3 bases of the junction left unmatched. For the CDR3, the DNA is TGTGCCAGCAGCACTACAGGGGGCTCCTATAATTCACCCCTCCACTTT. Its protein is CASSTTGGSYNSPLHF.

The chain links TRBV5-4 to TRBJ2-7; D is perhaps TRBD1 (5 bases). Looked up from germline, CDR1 is SGHNT and CDR2 is YYREEE (reference sequence). V dropped 0 bases and J dropped 5 bases, with 12 bases sitting between them. CDR3 size: 14 residues. The DNA of the CDR3 is TGTGCCAGCAGCTTGGGAGACAGACCAAACGAGCAGTACTTC. This codes for CASSLGDRPNEQYF.

The chain has TRBV2 and TRBJ2-1; unclear D gene. Germline V gene sequence: CDR1 SNHLY, CDR2 FYNNEI. The V gene lost 8 bases and the J gene lost 9 bases, with 8 bases spanning the gap. This CDR3 is 10 amino acids long. The CDR3 DNA sequence: TGTGCCAGCGGCCCTTTTGAGCAGTTCTTC. Protein: CASGPFEQFF. Supplemented by reference TRBV2 and TRBJ2-1, the full variable domain reads EPEVTQTPSHQVTQMGQEVILRCVPISNHLYFYWYRQILGQKVEFLVSFYNNEISEKSEIFDDQFSVERPDGSNFTLKIRSTKLEDSAMYFCASGPFEQFFGPGTRLTVL.

This clone is a singleton in its sample. The gene calls are TRBV2 and TRBJ1-4; TRBD1 is a possible D gene (5 bases). The germline V gene has CDR1 SNHLY and CDR2 FYNNEI. The V end lost 1 base, the J end lost 3 bases, and 9 bases lay between the germline ends. The CDR3 is 15 residues long. CDR3 coding DNA: TGTGCCAGCAGTGAAGAACGGGGGGCTAATGAAAAACTGTTTTTT. This gives the protein CASSEERGANEKLFF.

The CDR3 is CASREFSDTQYF. The CDR3 nucleotides are TGTGCCAGCAGGGAATTTTCAGATACGCAGTATTTT. The chain joins TRBV12-3 or TRBV12-4 to TRBJ2-3; D gene uncertain. V was cut by 6 bases and J by 4 bases, with 8 bases left in between. The CDR3 loop spans 12 amino acids.

This chain connects TRBV9 to TRBJ1-6; D remains unclear. V dropped 4 bases and J dropped 7 bases, with 12 bases sitting between them. This CDR3 is 14 amino acids long. The germline V gene has CDR1 SGDLS and CDR2 YYNGEE. The CDR3, as DNA: TGTGCCAGCAGCCCTGCAGGTTTCAATTCACCCCTCCACTTT. The encoded protein is CASSPAGFNSPLHF.

This clone was seen a single time. The chain couples TRBV6-5 to TRBJ1-1; tentatively, D is TRBD1 (5 bases). Between the trimmed V and J ends, which lost 0 bases and 3 bases, there was a span of 11 bases. Germline loops: CDR1 MNHEY, CDR2 SVGAGI. The CDR3 runs 15 residues. The CDR3 nucleotides read TGTGCCAGCAGTTACTCGAGGGAGGGACACACTGAAGCTTTCTTT. Protein product: CASSYSREGHTEAFF.

The genes are TRBV7-9 and TRBJ2-1; either TRBD1 or TRBD2 may supply D (6 bases each). This CDR3 has 17 residues. Germline lookup yields CDR1 SEHNR and CDR2 FQNEAQ (reference sequence). V dropped 5 bases and J dropped 0 bases, with 17 bases sitting between them. CDR3 in DNA: TGTGCCAGCAGCCCCTCCCGAGGGGGGCCCTCCTACAATGAGCAGTTCTTC. Translating gives CASSPSRGGPSYNEQFF.

This chain uses TRBV5-1 with TRBJ1-6, with D unclear. The germline CDR1 and CDR2 sequences are SGHRS and YFSETQ. V gave up 0 bases and J gave up 10 bases, with 14 bases separating them. The length of the CDR3 is 15 residues. CDR3 sequence: CASSLANMELSPLHF. As DNA, the CDR3 is TGCGCCAGCAGCTTGGCCAATATGGAGTTATCACCCCTCCACTTT.

This chain joins TRBV30 and TRBJ1-4, with D tentatively TRBD1 (5 bases). V lost 2 bases, J lost 4 bases, and 14 bases lay in between. The length of the CDR3 is 15 residues. The germline CDR1 and CDR2 sequences are GTSNPN and SVGIG (reference sequence). CDR3 sequence reads: CAWSNTGTVNEKLFF. DNA for the CDR3: TGTGCCTGGAGTAACACCGGGACGGTTAATGAAAAACTGTTTTTT.

This sequence joins TRBV28 and TRBJ1-2; D ambiguous. Germline CDR1 MDHEN, CDR2 SYDVKM. The CDR3 covers 15 residues. Trimming removed 3 bases from V and 1 base from J, with 12 bases in between. DNA for the CDR3: TGTGCCAGCAGTTTTCTCGCGGCGGGTAACTATGGCTACACCTTC. Its translation is CASSFLAAGNYGYTF.

The chain is built from TRBV28 and TRBJ2-5, with D possibly TRBD2 on 5 matching bases. Germline assignment: CDR1 MDHEN and CDR2 SYDVKM. Trimming shortened V by 4 bases and J by 1 base, and 10 bases separated the two germline ends. The CDR3 covers 14 residues. The CDR3 loop is CASSSAGSQETQYF. Written as DNA, the CDR3 is TGTGCCAGCAGTTCGGCGGGCAGCCAAGAGACCCAGTACTTC.

The V call is TRBV6-1, the J call TRBJ1-2; the D is unclear. The CDR3 runs 16 residues. Germline CDR1 is MNHNS and CDR2 is SASEGT. Trimming took off 3 bases at V and 0 bases at J, with 14 bases between the two ends. CDR3 sequence (DNA): TGTGCCAGCAGTGAGGGGTCGAAGTGGGCTAACTATGGCTACACCTTC. It codes for CASSEGSKWANYGYTF.

The chain carries TRBV14 and TRBJ1-4; D remains ambiguous. Looked up from germline, CDR1 is SGHDN and CDR2 is FVKESK. The CDR3 runs 15 residues. V shed 3 bases and J shed 7 bases, with 15 bases lying between them. The DNA of the CDR3 is TGTGCCAGCAGCCAGGGGTTTGCACTGGTTGAAAAACTGTTTTTT. This gives the protein CASSQGFALVEKLFF.

The CDR3 region is CASSPDITGELFF. The CDR3 DNA reads TGTGCCAGCAGCCCGGACATAACCGGGGAGCTGTTTTTT. The rearrangement uses TRBV5-4 and TRBJ2-2; tentative D call: TRBD1 (5 bases). The germline gives CDR1 SGHNT, CDR2 YYREEE (reference sequence). CDR3 size: 13 residues. Trimming left V 4 bases short and J 5 bases short, with 9 bases between.

The gene calls are TRBV4-1 and TRBJ2-7; D perhaps matches TRBD1 (6 bases). Trimming left V 0 bases short and J 4 bases short, with 19 bases between. Germline loops: CDR1 MGHRA, CDR2 YSYEKL. The CDR3 has 17 amino acids. CDR3 sequence (DNA): TGCGCCAGCAGCCAAGAGAGGGTGCCGGGGACACTGTACGAGCAGTACTTC. Its translation: CASSQERVPGTLYEQYF.

The chain combines TRBV7-6 with TRBJ2-7; D unresolved. From germline, CDR1 is SGHVS and CDR2 FNYEAQ. V was cut by 5 bases and J by 0 bases, with 17 bases left in between. The CDR3 runs to 16 residues. CDR3 sequence: CASSPHGRESSYEQYF. The CDR3 bases are TGTGCCAGCAGCCCACATGGTAGGGAAAGCTCCTACGAGCAGTACTTC.

The rearrangement links TRBV28 to TRBJ1-1; the match to TRBD1 covers 8 bases. With 6 bases clipped from V and 10 bases from J, the junction kept 7 bases outside the gene matches. Germline assignment: CDR1 MDHEN and CDR2 SYDVKM. This CDR3 comprises 12 residues. CDR3 in DNA: TGTGCCAGCAGCCCGGACAGGGTAAGAGCTTTCTTT. Protein product: CASSPDRVRAFF.

This chain joins TRBV5-1 and TRBJ2-7; 9 bases line up with TRBD1. This CDR3 is 15 amino acids long. With 4 bases clipped from V and 7 bases from J, the junction kept 12 bases outside the gene matches. CDR1 and CDR2 from the germline V gene are SGHRS and YFSETQ. CDR3 loop: CASSQGQGPLGEQYF. DNA of the CDR3: TGCGCCAGCAGCCAGGGACAGGGCCCACTGGGGGAGCAGTACTTC.

The gene calls are TRBV3-1 (or the pseudogene TRBV3-2) and TRBJ1-2; D is undetermined. V gave up 4 bases and J gave up 4 bases, with 10 bases separating them. The CDR3 runs 13 residues. CDR1 LGHDT and CDR2 YNNKEL come from the germline V gene (reference sequence). The CDR3 DNA reads as TGTGCCAGCAGCCGGGCAGGACGCTATGGCTACACCTTC. It translates to CASSRAGRYGYTF.

The sample holds a few counts of this clone. This sequence joins TRBV6-5 and TRBJ1-3, with unresolved D. The CDR3 loop spans 13 amino acids. Germline V lookup: CDR1 MNHEY, CDR2 SVGAGI. V lost 7 bases to trimming and J lost 4 bases, with 11 bases between them. The CDR3 sequence is CASTTPGGNTIYF. The CDR3 DNA follows: TGTGCCAGCACTACCCCGGGAGGAAACACCATATATTTT.

The chain employs TRBV3-1 (or the pseudogene TRBV3-2) and TRBJ1-1; D remains ambiguous. V gave up 2 bases and J gave up 1 base, with 11 bases separating them. Germline-derived CDR1 and CDR2 are LGHDT and YNNKEL (reference sequence). The CDR3 loop spans 15 amino acids. CDR3 nucleotides: TGTGCCAGCAGCCAACTGGGTTCGAGGAACACTGAAGCTTTCTTT. Protein: CASSQLGSRNTEAFF.

V gene TRBV29-1 combines with J gene TRBJ1-1, with TRBD1 matching over 7 bases. The CDR3 is 12 amino acids. The germline V gene has CDR1 SQVTM and CDR2 ANQGSEA. V lost 7 bases and J lost 1; bases outside the gene matches: 3. The CDR3 is CSARGGNTEAFF. For the CDR3, the DNA is TGCAGCGCCAGGGGGGGGAACACTGAAGCTTTCTTT.